This TCR beta chain was sequenced in a study of T cell changes during pregnancy in multiple sclerosis. The CDR3 length is 11 residues. Germline assignment: CDR1 MNHEY and CDR2 SVGAGI. Deletions cut 10 bases from V and 1 base from J, with 4 bases between. This clone was counted once. The repertoire was sequenced with immunoSEQ multiplex PCR; TCRdb's copy has only in-frame clones and lacks some. The repertoire holds about 130,000 clones, with 95% to 98% as singletons. This chain joins TRBV6-5 and TRBJ2-2; D is unresolved. The clonotype was recovered from a female donor with multiple sclerosis, enrolled in a pregnancy study. Here the sequenced sample was peripheral blood, taken after pregnancy. CDR3 DNA sequence: TGTGCCACCCGGAACACCGGGGAGCTGTTTTTT. It specifies CATRNTGELFF.